This T cell receptor beta chain was observed in a study of T cell responses to AZD1222 COVID-19 vaccine. The data were produced by immunoSEQ multiplex PCR, yet TCRdb's version contains in-frame clones alone and is incomplete. The sample shows approximately 92,000 clones, roughly nine tenths of them seen only once. Findings of the study overall: Nearly half of the spike-specific TCRs reportedly recognize variant regions that carry no mutations. Repertoires were sampled only after the peak T cell response.

V shed 5 bases and J shed 2 bases, with 16 bases lying between them. Germline-derived CDR1 and CDR2 are SQVTM and ANQGSEA. This CDR3 contains 14 residues. This clone was seen a few times. Its antigen is not known. The specimen was peripheral blood, collected on day 0 of AZD1222 vaccination. The chain couples TRBV29-1 to TRBJ2-7, with a tentative D call TRBD1 (6 bases). This sequence originates from an adult in good health. CDR3 nucleotide sequence: TGCAGCGTTTACCAGGGGCTGGGGACCTACGAGCAGTACTTC. Encoded protein: CSVYQGLGTYEQYF.